What follows are 32 T cell receptor beta chains derived from one specimen sequenced in a study of CD8 T cells in ankylosing spondylitis. Each CDR3 protein is one row after TCRdb ran MiXCR on the 5' RACE reads. The sample lists over 20,000 distinct CDR3 sequences; around 17% were seen once. Sequencing input: blood. All receptors derive from a male donor with ankylosing spondylitis or in good health (not recorded which).

This clonotype has ten or more counts. J is TRBJ2-2 and V is TRBV5-1; maybe TRBD2 (5 bases). Per germline, CDR1 SGHRS and CDR2 YFSETQ. This CDR3 has 16 amino acids. V was trimmed by 6 bases and J by 2 bases, leaving 17 bases between them. The CDR3 region has the DNA TGCGCCAGCAAATCCTCGGCAGCGGCTAACACCGGGGAGCTGTTTTTT. Amino acid sequence: CASKSSAAANTGELFF.

This chain links TRBV12-3 or TRBV12-4 with TRBJ1-1; the D gene is possibly TRBD1 (5 bases). The CDR3 covers 12 residues. V shed 3 bases and J shed 5 bases, with 7 bases lying between them. CDR3 protein: CASSLGVTEAFF. The DNA for the CDR3 is TGTGCCAGCAGTTTGGGGGTGACTGAAGCTTTCTTT.

This clonotype was recorded at least ten times. The genes are TRBV12-3 or TRBV12-4 and TRBJ2-3; D not certain. Deletions cut 5 bases from V and 7 bases from J, with 4 bases between. The CDR3 sequence is 10 residues long. The CDR3 nucleotides read TGTGCCAGCAGTCCCAATACGCAGTATTTT. Amino acid sequence: CASSPNTQYF.

This clonotype was seen a few times. The rearrangement links TRBV5-1 to TRBJ2-1; D remains ambiguous. This CDR3 spans 12 amino acids. Germline loops: CDR1 SGHRS, CDR2 YFSETQ. The ends were cut back, 1 base at V and 6 bases at J, with 5 bases in the middle. The CDR3 region has the DNA TGCGCCAGCAGCTTGCAGCTCAATGAGCAGTTCTTC. It translates to CASSLQLNEQFF.

This clonotype was detected ten times or more. The J gene is TRBJ2-2, the V gene TRBV7-2, with no clear D. This CDR3 region has 15 residues. Germline V gene sequence: CDR1 SGHTA, CDR2 FQGNSA. The V gene lost 4 bases and the J gene lost 2 bases, with 11 bases spanning the gap. Here the CDR3 reads CASSYGEANTGELFF. The CDR3 DNA sequence: TGTGCCAGCAGCTATGGCGAGGCCAACACCGGGGAGCTGTTTTTT.

J is TRBJ2-3 and V is TRBV20-1, with D uncertain. This CDR3 spans 11 amino acids. The V and J ends lost 2 bases and 4 bases respectively, with 4 bases between them. From germline, CDR1 is DFQATT and CDR2 SNEGSKA (reference sequence). The CDR3 DNA reads as TGCAGTGCTAGACTAGCAGATACGCAGTATTTT. This sequence encodes CSARLADTQYF.

At least ten counts were recorded for this clonotype. J is TRBJ1-1 and V is TRBV10-3; D unclear. The V end lost 0 bases, the J end lost 0 bases, and 11 bases lay between the germline ends. The CDR3 contains 16 residues. Per germline, CDR1 ENHRY and CDR2 SYGVKD. CDR3 nucleotide sequence: TGTGCCATCAGTGAGTCGAAGGGCGGGATGAACACTGAAGCTTTCTTT. Translation gives CAISESKGGMNTEAFF.

The chain carries TRBV29-1 and TRBJ2-3, with D perhaps matching TRBD2 (5 bases). Germline CDR1 is SQVTM and CDR2 is ANQGSEA. The CDR3 is 11 residues long. V lost 4 bases to trimming and J lost 5 bases, with 7 bases between them. The CDR3 is CSVAAGDTQYF. CDR3 nucleotide sequence: TGCAGCGTTGCGGCGGGAGATACGCAGTATTTT.

This chain connects TRBV3-1 to TRBJ2-7; no definite D call. Germline assignment: CDR1 LGHDT and CDR2 YNNKEL (reference sequence). The CDR3 loop spans 14 amino acids. Trimming removed 3 bases at V and 6 bases at J, with 15 bases between. CDR3 nucleotides: TGTGCCAGCAGCCATGTTCTATCCCCATCCGAGCAGTACGTC. Its protein product is CASSHVLSPSEQYV.

The chain couples TRBV15 to TRBJ2-3, with 8 nucleotides matching TRBD2. Per germline, CDR1 LNHNV and CDR2 YYDKDF (reference sequence). V trimming: 1 base; J trimming: 2 bases; junction bases outside the gene matches: 11. This CDR3 spans 18 amino acids. The CDR3 DNA reads as TGTGCCACCAGCAGAGCTAGGGGTAGCGGGATATTCACAGATACGCAGTATTTT. It specifies CATSRARGSGIFTDTQYF.

This clonotype was observed many times. The chain recombines TRBV7-2 with TRBJ2-5; 7 nucleotides line up with TRBD2. The V segment lost 5 bases and the J segment 5 bases; nucleotides outside the gene matches: 11. The germline gives CDR1 SGHTA, CDR2 FQGNSA. The CDR3 has 15 residues. The CDR3 spells CASSRDRTGGETQYF. The CDR3 nucleotides read TGTGCCAGCAGCAGGGATCGGACCGGGGGGGAGACCCAGTACTTC.

This clonotype turned up a few times. The chain employs TRBV3-1 and TRBJ1-5; TRBD1 aligns across 8 bases. CDR1 is LGHDT, CDR2 YNNKEL, per germline (reference sequence). V lost 1 base and J lost 1; bases outside the gene matches: 0. The CDR3 spans 15 residues. CDR3 in amino acids: CASSQGTGSNQPQHF. CDR3 sequence (DNA): TGTGCCAGCAGCCAAGGGACAGGGAGCAATCAGCCCCAGCATTTT.

V is TRBV6-6 and J is TRBJ2-5; a weak D match, TRBD2 (6 bases). The germline V gene has CDR1 MNHNY and CDR2 SVGAGI (reference sequence). The CDR3 covers 16 residues. The V end lost 6 bases, the J end lost 6 bases, and 23 bases lay between the germline ends. CDR3: CASSSRGTGDFQTQYF. CDR3 in DNA: TGTGCCAGCAGCTCCCGGGGAACGGGAGACTTCCAGACCCAGTACTTC.

The chain couples TRBV12-3 or TRBV12-4 to TRBJ2-2, with TRBD1 matching over 8 bases. This CDR3 is built from 15 residues. Trimming removed 6 bases from V and 1 base from J; junction bases left unmatched: 4. The CDR3 sequence is CASSLDRVNTGELFF. DNA for the CDR3: TGTGCCAGCAGCCTGGACAGGGTGAACACCGGGGAGCTGTTTTTT.

The J gene is TRBJ1-1, the V gene TRBV27; the D gene is possibly TRBD1 (5 bases). The CDR3 is 15 amino acids. Per germline, CDR1 MNHEY and CDR2 SMNVEV (reference sequence). Trimming cost V 6 bases and J 1 base, with 15 bases left between them. The CDR3 DNA reads as TGTGCCAGCAGCCTTTACAGGAATCCGAACACTGAAGCTTTCTTT. Its protein is CASSLYRNPNTEAFF.

Many counts were recorded for this clonotype. This sequence joins TRBV20-1 and TRBJ2-7, with TRBD2 matching over 8 bases. The CDR3 extends over 15 amino acids. Trimming took 1 base from V and 0 from J; bases not matched to a gene: 5. From germline, CDR1 is DFQATT and CDR2 SNEGSKA (reference sequence). CDR3 region: CSARGGAGDSYEQYF. CDR3 coding DNA: TGCAGTGCTAGAGGGGGAGCGGGAGACTCCTACGAGCAGTACTTC.

The chain has TRBV30 and TRBJ2-5; no firm D call. Germline CDR1 is GTSNPN and CDR2 is SVGIG (reference sequence). The CDR3 consists of 13 residues. The germline V and J ends were trimmed by 5 bases and 5 bases, with 15 bases remaining between them. In DNA, the CDR3 is TGTGCCTGGCTTAGGGATGGTATCGAGACCCAGTACTTC. It specifies CAWLRDGIETQYF.

A few counts support this clonotype. The rearrangement joins TRBV28 to TRBJ2-5; the match to TRBD2 covers 8 bases. The germline gives CDR1 MDHEN, CDR2 SYDVKM. The V and J ends lost 2 bases and 5 bases, in that order; junction bases with no gene match: 4. This CDR3 has 14 amino acids. In DNA form, the CDR3 reads TGTGCCAGCAGTTTAGCTAGCGGGTTCGAGACCCAGTACTTC. It codes for CASSLASGFETQYF.

The V call is TRBV5-1, the J call TRBJ2-3; TRBD1 matches 9 bases. CDR1 and CDR2 from the germline V gene are SGHRS and YFSETQ. The CDR3 is 14 amino acids. CDR3 loop: CACSVDRGEDTQYF. In DNA form, the CDR3 reads TGCGCTTGCAGCGTTGACAGGGGGGAAGATACGCAGTATTTT.

This clonotype was counted at least ten times. The chain combines TRBV12-3 or TRBV12-4 with TRBJ2-1, with TRBD2 matching over 10 bases. This CDR3 region has 16 residues. V dropped 2 bases and J dropped 2; count of bases not matched to a gene: 3. The CDR3 here is CASSLSGRVPYNEQFF. The CDR3 nucleotides read TGTGCCAGCAGTTTAAGCGGGAGGGTACCCTACAATGAGCAGTTCTTC.

This clonotype ranks as medium-sized. V gene TRBV29-1 combines with J gene TRBJ1-1, with D perhaps matching TRBD1 (5 bases). V was pared by 7 bases and J by 0 bases, with 6 bases between. The CDR3 loop spans 11 amino acids. The V gene's germline CDR1 is SQVTM and CDR2 ANQGSEA. CDR3 amino acids: CSGGVNTEAFF. The DNA of the CDR3 is TGCAGCGGGGGGGTGAACACTGAAGCTTTCTTT.

The sample holds a few counts of this clonotype. The chain recombines TRBV12-3 or TRBV12-4 with TRBJ2-6; D unresolved. Trimming pared 6 bases from V and 2 bases from J, leaving 11 bases between. There are 15 residues in the CDR3. The DNA of the CDR3 is TGTGCCAGCAGCGCGACAAGCCCTGGGGCCAACGTCCTGACTTTC. Amino acid sequence: CASSATSPGANVLTF.

This clonotype was counted between two and nine times. V and J are TRBV20-1 and TRBJ2-5; maybe TRBD2 (6 bases). This CDR3 is built from 12 residues. From germline, CDR1 is DFQATT and CDR2 SNEGSKA (reference sequence). V dropped 5 bases and J dropped 4 bases, with 11 bases sitting between them. DNA of the CDR3: TGCAGTGCTGGAGGGATGTCAGAGACCCAGTACTTC. This sequence encodes CSAGGMSETQYF.

The V and J genes are TRBV6-2 or TRBV6-3 and TRBJ1-3; TRBD1 matches at 7 bases. Looked up from germline, CDR1 is MNHEY and CDR2 is SVGEGT. The CDR3 length is 15 residues. Losses at the gene ends were 2 bases for V and 3 bases for J; bases not matched to a gene: 4. The CDR3, as DNA: TGTGCCAGCAGTTACCGGGGACAGATTGGAAACACCATATATTTT. It encodes CASSYRGQIGNTIYF.

This clonotype has at least ten counts. This chain uses TRBV20-1 with TRBJ2-3; TRBD2 agrees at 7 bases. This CDR3 has 12 amino acids. The V segment lost 5 bases and the J segment 9 bases; nucleotides outside the gene matches: 8. Germline V lookup: CDR1 DFQATT, CDR2 SNEGSKA (reference sequence). The CDR3 coding sequence is TGCAGTGCTCCATTTGGCGGGGGAACGCAGTATTTT. Its translation is CSAPFGGGTQYF.

J is TRBJ2-1 and V is TRBV3-1, with unresolved D. V gave up 1 base and J gave up 3 bases, with 10 bases separating them. The CDR3 spans 15 residues. In germline, CDR1 is LGHDT, CDR2 YNNKEL (reference sequence). This CDR3 is CASSQGTAFYNEQFF. The CDR3 DNA sequence: TGTGCCAGCAGCCAAGGAACAGCCTTCTACAATGAGCAGTTCTTC.

This chain uses TRBV5-1 with TRBJ1-1; tentatively, D is TRBD1 (5 bases). This CDR3 spans 13 amino acids. Trimming removed 2 bases at V and 8 bases at J, with 13 bases between. Germline lookup yields CDR1 SGHRS and CDR2 YFSETQ. DNA for the CDR3: TGCGCCAGCAGCTTAGATGGGGCGGGGGAAGCTTTCTTT. It specifies CASSLDGAGEAFF. Supplemented by reference TRBV5-1 and TRBJ1-1, the full variable domain reads KAGVTQTPRYLIKTRGQQVTLSCSPISGHRSVSWYQQTPGQGLQFLFEYFSETQRNKGNFPGRFSGRQFSNSRSEMNVSTLELGDSALYLCASSLDGAGEAFFGQGTRLTVV.

This clonotype was seen a few times. The chain combines TRBV29-1 with TRBJ2-2; TRBD1 agrees at 8 bases. Trimming took 7 bases from V and 4 from J; bases not matched to a gene: 5. The CDR3 is 13 amino acids. From germline, CDR1 is SQVTM and CDR2 ANQGSEA. The chain's CDR3 is CSATGVGTGELFF. The CDR3 DNA sequence: TGCAGCGCGACAGGGGTGGGCACCGGGGAGCTGTTTTTT.

This clonotype appeared many times. Germline and junction disagree at one end, which may indicate a read error. The chain uses TRBV6-2 or TRBV6-3 and TRBJ2-2, with 9 nucleotides matching TRBD1. The CDR3 is 12 amino acids. From germline, CDR1 is MNHEY and CDR2 SVGEGT. The CDR3 here is CASSDRTGVLFF. DNA of the CDR3: TGTGCCAGCAGTGACCGGACAGGGGTGCTGTTTTTT.

The rearrangement joins TRBV29-1 to TRBJ1-4; no clear D gene. V lost 3 bases and J 6 bases, leaving 2 bases between the germline ends. The CDR3 covers 10 residues. Germline CDR1 reads SQVTM; CDR2 reads ANQGSEA. CDR3 bases: TGCAGCGTTGAGGATGAAAAACTGTTTTTT. Protein sequence: CSVEDEKLFF.

V and J are TRBV5-5 and TRBJ1-1; D uncertain. CDR1 is SGHKS and CDR2 is YYEKEE in the germline V gene (reference sequence). Between the trimmed V and J ends, which lost 2 bases and 6 bases, there was a span of 11 bases. This CDR3 is 13 amino acids long. In DNA form, the CDR3 reads TGTGCCAGCAGCTTAGGCGGACTCGCTGAAGCTTTCTTT. As protein: CASSLGGLAEAFF.

CDR3 bases: TGCAGCGTGGGACGTTCCCAAGAGACCCAGTACTTC. Its protein product is CSVGRSQETQYF. The rearrangement links TRBV29-1 to TRBJ2-5; D possibly matches TRBD1 or TRBD2 (5 bases each). CDR3 length equals 12 residues. Germline V gives CDR1 SQVTM, CDR2 ANQGSEA. V lost 6 bases and J 1 base, leaving 9 bases between the germline ends.